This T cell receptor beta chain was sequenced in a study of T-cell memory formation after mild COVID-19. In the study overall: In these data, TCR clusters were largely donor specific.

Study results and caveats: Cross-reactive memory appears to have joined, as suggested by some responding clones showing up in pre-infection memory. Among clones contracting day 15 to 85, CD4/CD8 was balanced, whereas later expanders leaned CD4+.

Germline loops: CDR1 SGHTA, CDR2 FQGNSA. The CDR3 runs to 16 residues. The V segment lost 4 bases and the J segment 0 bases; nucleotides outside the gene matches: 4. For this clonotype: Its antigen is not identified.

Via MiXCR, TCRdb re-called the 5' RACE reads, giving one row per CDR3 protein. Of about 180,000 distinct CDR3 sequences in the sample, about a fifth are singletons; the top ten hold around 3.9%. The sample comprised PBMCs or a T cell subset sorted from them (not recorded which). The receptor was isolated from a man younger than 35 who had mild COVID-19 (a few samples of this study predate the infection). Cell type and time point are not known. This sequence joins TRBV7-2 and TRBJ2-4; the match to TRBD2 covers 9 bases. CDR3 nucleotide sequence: TGTGCCAGCAGCTCCCTAGCGGGGATAGCCAAAAACATTCAGTACTTC. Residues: CASSSLAGIAKNIQYF.